This T cell receptor beta chain was captured by sequencing in a study of CD8+ T cells in alopecia areata listed by TCRdb under 2018. With respect to the entire study: Treated patients were enrolled in an open-label pilot trial of oral tofacitinib, 5 to 10 mg twice daily, for moderate-to-severe alopecia areata. Patients received tofacitinib for 6 to 18 months and were then followed off drug for 6 months to check for delayed response and recurrence. The SALT score, which quantifies the percentage of affected scalp surface area, was used to measure disease severity in treated patients. In both human patients and the C3H/HeJ mouse model, the study applied high-throughput TCRbeta sequencing to look at T cell clonal expansion in alopecia areata. In humans, TCRbeta sequencing was performed on scalp tissue and on sorted CD4+ and CD8+ peripheral blood T cells from healthy controls and from patients with patchy or totalis/universalis alopecia areata. Patients on tofacitinib were biopsied at baseline and after 4 and 24 weeks of treatment, and several of the patients also had a later scalp biopsy. Scalp clonality was compared among normal scalp (n=4), patchy alopecia areata scalp (n=8), and alopecia totalis/universalis scalp (n=8). RNA was extracted with the PAXgene miRNA kit for fixed scalp, the miRNeasy kit for PBMCs, and the RNeasy kit for mouse skin. TCRbeta CDR3 regions were amplified by immunoSEQ multiplex PCR using 35 Vbeta forward and 13 Jbeta reverse primers.

Library preparation employed the immunoSEQ multiplex PCR assay. To provide template for TCR sequencing, every sample had RNA extracted and reverse transcribed into cDNA. SuperScript III was used for first-strand cDNA synthesis, primed with a 2:1 mix of oligo-dT and random hexamers. A synthetic immune receptor repertoire was used to measure amplification bias, and any remaining bias was corrected computationally. The authors' analysis ran thus. After raw reads were preprocessed to remove errors, the CDR3 was defined following IMGT conventions as running from the conserved cysteine to phenylalanine. Clonality was computed as 1 minus the Shannon entropy, with the entropy normalized by log2 of the number of productive unique TCRs. Scalp TCRbeta sequences were cross-referenced with sorted blood CD4 and CD8 repertoires so that the CD4 or CD8 identity of scalp clones could be inferred. The source is immuneACCESS, and TCRdb retained only in-frame sequences with V and J called. Part of the clones is not carried over; for the studies checked, unresolved V genes explain less than half of this, and the remainder is unexplained. V, J and clone size derive from that table, while D and trimming were established from the DNA sequence. For this sample there are 150,000 or so clones; approximately 52% appear just once. Jointly, the top ten make up roughly 16% of the sample.

What the work shows at the level of the full study, not this receptor alone: Compared with normal scalp, lesional scalp, particularly in alopecia totalis/universalis, had higher clonality and more expanded CD8+ clones, which suggests antigenic drive. During tofacitinib treatment, many expanded lesional clones remained in scalp and blood, and this persistence may partly explain relapse after treatment is stopped. Shared TCR sequences between patients were less evident than in mice, which may be partly attributable to HLA diversity in the patient population. Unlike mouse skin, where gammadelta T cells dominate, normal human skin contains resident alphabeta T cells that get sequenced too, which complicates analysis of the scalp TCR repertoire. Tofacitinib significantly decreased scalp clonality and the number of expanded CD8+ clones among the top 100 scalp clones. The treated cohort was small, with a single nonresponder, so links between baseline CD8+ expansion and response need larger studies.

The sample's treatment or condition, from its label and the paper: oral pan-JAK inhibitor, 5-10 mg twice daily. Lesional scalp punch biopsies and peripheral blood were obtained from alopecia areata patients. PBMCs were separated by density centrifugation and stained for CD3, CD4 and CD8, after which CD4+ and CD8+ T cells were sorted on a FACSAria. In its sample, this clone was seen a few times. Its cognate antigen has yet to be identified. No base quality information exists; no much larger clone differs at one position. CDR1 ENHRY and CDR2 SYGVKD are derived from the germline V gene. From the cysteine up to the phenylalanine, the CDR3 has a length of 19 residues. The CDR3 DNA has 57 bases and is translated from base 1. Cut back by 2 bases and 4 bases, the V and J ends lie 21 bases apart.

Recombination joined TRBV10-3 with TRBJ2-6; the D region is possibly TRBD1 or TRBD2, each matching across 5 bases. The sequenced sample was CD4+ T cells sorted from blood, obtained at approximately week 60, from a patient treated with tofacitinib. This clonotype originated in a human donor with alopecia areata. The nucleotide sequence is TGTGCCATCAGTGAGATAGGGCAACGGGGCGCGTCCGGGGCCAACGTCCTGACTTTC. The encoded protein is CAISEIGQRGASGANVLTF.